This TCR beta chain was observed in a study of T-cell reconstitution after alpha-beta-depleted transplantation in children. Preparation of the TCRbeta library used unique molecular identifiers. One entry per CDR3 protein results from TCRdb running MiXCR on the PCR reads. The sample yields roughly 200,000 distinct CDR3 sequences, 6% to 7% seen once. At least ten counts were recorded for this clonotype. The sequence was collected from a human donor who donated a stem cell graft to a child with Wiskott-Aldrich syndrome. Source: PBMCs from the stem cell graft donor, taken from the stem cell graft.

CDR3 sequence: CASSQEWGEQFF. The CDR3 bases are TGCGCCAGCAGCCAAGAATGGGGTGAGCAGTTCTTC. The V and J genes are TRBV4-3 and TRBJ2-1; D ambiguous. Trimming removed 0 bases from V and 9 bases from J, with 6 bases in between. Looked up from germline, CDR1 is LGHNA and CDR2 is YSLEER. The CDR3 loop spans 12 amino acids.